This T cell receptor (beta chain) was found in a study of T-cell memory formation after mild COVID-19 (dated by TCRdb to about 2021). Notes on the research overall: Most TCR sequence clusters were specific to one of the two donors. The cohort comprised two young, previously healthy adult volunteers, one female and one male. In two donors, T-cell clones that expanded and contracted after mild COVID-19 were tracked by sequencing TCRalpha and TCRbeta repertoires over time.

The instrument given in TCRdb is Illumina NovaSeq 6000. TCRalpha and TCRbeta cDNA libraries were constructed by 5'RACE with constant-segment primers, with sample barcodes and unique molecular identifiers being introduced. Trizol reagent was used to extract RNA from every sample. Libraries were amplified in two PCR steps, with a second sample barcode and Illumina TruSeq adapters added in the second step. The libraries were sequenced on an Illumina NovaSeq using 2 x 150 bp paired-end reads. From the authors' description of their analysis: The reads were demultiplexed and collapsed into UMI-guided consensus sequences using migec v1.2.7. Using mixcr v2.1.11, the UMI consensuses were aligned to TRA and TRB V and J templates and assembled into clonotypes. A clonotype was counted as expanded or contracted only when both edgeR and NoisET called the clonotype significant, with the noise models trained on biological replicates. edgeR calls used a false discovery rate-adjusted p below 0.01 and a log2 fold-change threshold of 1. As an exploratory analysis of dynamics, max-normalized trajectories of the 1000 most abundant clonotypes were examined by PCA with hierarchical clustering. Separately sequenced CD4+ and CD8+ repertoires were used to assign the CD4 or CD8 phenotype of responding clones. TCRdb took the public reads, trimmed them with fastp at Q25, ran MiXCR for clone calling and kept in-frame beta chains. Rows with a matching CDR3 protein are joined into one entry that keeps the most common DNA and genes. The V and J calls and clone size come from TCRdb's table, not from the authors' own analysis. The sample profile shows a few hundred thousand distinct CDR3 sequences; over 15% of them were found once. Clones ranked in the top ten supply around a fifth of the sample.

On this clonotype itself: No cognate antigen has been identified for it. The record has no base qualities; no much larger clone is one base away.

Ficoll-Paque density gradient centrifugation was used to isolate PBMCs. Study-level results and caveats: SARS-CoV-2 specificity of the second-wave clones peaking on day 37 was not confirmed. Contracting CD4+ clones were found mainly in CM and EM memory subsets, while CD8+ clones were enriched in EMRA. The study included only two mild cases, and larger cohorts that include severe cases with pre-infection samples were judged to be necessary. The detection of some responding clones in pre-infection memory suggests that pre-existing cross-reactive memory T cells joined the SARS-CoV-2 response. Clones contracting from day 15 to 85 had balanced CD4/CD8 phenotypes, while a second wave expanding from day 15 to 37 was biased towards CD4+.

The germline V gene supplies CDR1 SQVTM and CDR2 ANQGSEA. Its CDR3 holds 13 amino acids, cysteine through phenylalanine. The DNA shown is the 39-base CDR3, in frame from base 1. V gives up 4 bases and J gives up 9 bases, and the segment between their germline ends measures 17 bases. Sequencing used PBMCs or a T cell subset sorted from them (not recorded which). This receptor was taken from a man aged 18 to 29 who had mild COVID-19 (a few samples of this study predate the infection). The sample titles of this study are shuffled in the database, so cell type and time point are left out; the donor was told from shared clones. The chain joins TRBV29-1 to TRBJ2-3; the D gene could be TRBD1 or TRBD2, each one agreeing over 6 bases. The DNA is as follows: TGCAGCGTTGGCTCGGGGGCCGATACCACGCAGTATTTT. Its coded protein is CSVGSGADTTQYF.